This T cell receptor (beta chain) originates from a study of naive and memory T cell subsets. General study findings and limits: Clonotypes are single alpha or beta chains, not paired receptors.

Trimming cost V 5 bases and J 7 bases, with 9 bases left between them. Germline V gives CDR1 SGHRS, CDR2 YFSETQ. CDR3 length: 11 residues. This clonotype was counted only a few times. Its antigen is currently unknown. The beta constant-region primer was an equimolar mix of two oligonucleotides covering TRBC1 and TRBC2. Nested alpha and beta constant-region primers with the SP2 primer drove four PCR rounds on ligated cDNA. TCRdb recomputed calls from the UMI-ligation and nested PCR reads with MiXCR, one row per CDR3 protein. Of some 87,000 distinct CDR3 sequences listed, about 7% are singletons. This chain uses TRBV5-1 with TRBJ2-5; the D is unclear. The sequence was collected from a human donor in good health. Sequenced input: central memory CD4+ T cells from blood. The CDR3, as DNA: TGCGCCAGCAGAGGAGTAGGGACCCAGTACTTC. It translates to CASRGVGTQYF.